One T cell receptor beta chain is described in this entry. There is no known antigen for this receptor. Base-call qualities are not available, and no considerably larger clone is one nucleotide away. TCRbeta CDR3 regions were amplified from genomic DNA by means of the immunoSEQ Assay, a bias-controlled multiplex PCR. The original methods were these. Nucleated cell counts per sample were estimated from amplification of reference gene primers within the assay. To quantify the absolute abundance of each unique TCRbeta CDR3 rearrangement, sequence reads were collapsed and filtered. For each sample, productive Simpson clonality was calculated by taking the square root of Simpson's diversity index across productive rearrangements. In TCRdb, the immuneACCESS table is reduced to in-frame sequences with V and J assigned. These tables do not hold every clone; where another copy was compared, an unresolved V gene accounts for under half, and the others remain unexplained. That table is the source of V, J and clone size, and D and trimming were worked out from the DNA. For this sample there are about 270,000 clones; about 91% appear just once. 2.5% to 3% of the sample is taken by the ten largest.

Participants in the prospective study were enrolled through a virtual design, were aged 18 to 89 years, and lived in about 25 United States geographic areas. In the prospective study, cohorts were assigned on the basis of participant-reported clinical history obtained from a screening survey and a study questionnaire. Exposed participants had been in contact with someone with a PCR-confirmed or clinician-diagnosed COVID-19 case within 2 weeks of study entry. In the prospective study, mobile phlebotomists collected whole blood, serum and a nasopharyngeal or oropharyngeal swab from each participant. Prospective study participants could optionally give additional blood draws and questionnaires over an approximately two-month period. Blood samples from the prospective study were shipped frozen or at room temperature prior to DNA extraction. This sample stems from a study of blood T cell repertoires in COVID-19 (dated by TCRdb to about 2020). For the study in its entirety: The collaborator samples originated in the United States, Italy and Spain and spanned the acute and convalescent phases of COVID-19. The prospective study material was composed of cDNA or gDNA derived from T cells, B-cell-depleted T cells, or PBMCs. Deeply sampled blood TCRbeta repertoires from subjects exposed to, actively infected with, or recovered from COVID-19 were included in the dataset. HLA class I and class II types, where available, came from metadata supplied by the sample provider rather than from assay-based typing. The samples were drawn from the first 160 participants of the ongoing ImmuneRACE study and from 1,254 subjects provided by 6 global collaborators. The sample metadata nearly always contained a de-identified subject ID, COVID-19 status, age in years and sex. The repertoires were released in a freely available public database meant as a resource for research on the immune response to SARS-CoV-2. Study-wide conclusions, independent of this receptor: The quantity of clinical and demographic metadata differed by source and by participant and was supplied without curation.

Its CDR3 holds 16 amino acids, cysteine through phenylalanine. Only the CDR3 part of the read is kept: 48 bases, read in frame from the first base. CDR1 and CDR2 are read off the germline V gene (reference sequence) as LNHNV and YYDKDF. V drops 1 base and J drops 4 bases, leaving 14 bases in between. Sequencing used PBMCs or T cells enriched from blood (not recorded which). The chain links TRBV15 with TRBJ1-5, with no reliable assignment of the D segment. The TCR sequence derives from a middle-aged man who had been exposed to COVID-19. The CDR3 protein is CATSRVPQVGNQPQHF. The nucleotides are TGTGCCACCAGCAGAGTCCCCCAGGTTGGGAATCAGCCCCAGCATTTT. With the rest looked up from the reference TRBV15 and TRBJ1-5 genes rather than sequenced, the full variable domain is DAMVIQNPRYQVTQFGKPVTLSCSQTLNHNVMYWYQQKSSQAPKLLFHYYDKDFNNEADTPDNFQSRRPNTSFCFLDIRSPGLGDTAMYLCATSRVPQVGNQPQHFGDGTRLSIL.